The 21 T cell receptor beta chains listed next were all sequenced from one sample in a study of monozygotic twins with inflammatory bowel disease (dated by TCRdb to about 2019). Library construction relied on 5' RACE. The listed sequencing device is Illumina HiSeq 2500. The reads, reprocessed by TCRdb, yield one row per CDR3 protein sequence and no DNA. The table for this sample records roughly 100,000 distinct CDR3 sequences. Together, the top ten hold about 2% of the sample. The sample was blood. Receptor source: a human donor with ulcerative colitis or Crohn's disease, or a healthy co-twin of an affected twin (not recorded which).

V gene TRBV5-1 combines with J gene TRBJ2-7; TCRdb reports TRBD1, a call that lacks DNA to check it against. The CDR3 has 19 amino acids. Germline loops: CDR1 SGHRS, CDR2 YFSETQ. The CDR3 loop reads CASSLAGTGAPKMSYEQYF.

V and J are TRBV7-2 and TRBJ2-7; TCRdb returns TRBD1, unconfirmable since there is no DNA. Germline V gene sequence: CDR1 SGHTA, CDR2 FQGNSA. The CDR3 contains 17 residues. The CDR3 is CASRPAWRQWVRYEQYF. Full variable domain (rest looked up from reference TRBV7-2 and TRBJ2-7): GAGVSQSPSNKVTEKGKDVELRCDPISGHTALYWYRQSLGQGLEFLIYFQGNSAPDKSGLPSDRFSAERTGGSVSTLTIQRTQQEDSAVYLCASRPAWRQWVRYEQYFGPGTRLTVT.

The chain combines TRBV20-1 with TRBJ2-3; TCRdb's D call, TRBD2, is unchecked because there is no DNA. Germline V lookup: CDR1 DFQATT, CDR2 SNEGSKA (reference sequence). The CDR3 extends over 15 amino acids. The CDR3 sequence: CSARRTSGPTDTQYF.

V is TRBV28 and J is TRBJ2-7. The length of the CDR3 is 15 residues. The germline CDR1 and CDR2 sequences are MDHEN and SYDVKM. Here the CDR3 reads CASSPGVGVVRERYF.

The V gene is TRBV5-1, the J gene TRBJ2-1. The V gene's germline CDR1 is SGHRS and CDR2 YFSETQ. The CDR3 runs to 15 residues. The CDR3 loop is CASSLILGSYNEQFF.

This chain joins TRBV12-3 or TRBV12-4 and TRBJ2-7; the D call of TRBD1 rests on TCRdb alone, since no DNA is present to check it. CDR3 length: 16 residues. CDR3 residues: CASSKLYSRGLNEQYF.

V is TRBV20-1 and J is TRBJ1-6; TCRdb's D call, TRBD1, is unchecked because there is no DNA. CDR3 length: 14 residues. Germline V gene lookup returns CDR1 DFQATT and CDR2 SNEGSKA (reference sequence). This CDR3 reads CSAPRFKSNSPLHF.

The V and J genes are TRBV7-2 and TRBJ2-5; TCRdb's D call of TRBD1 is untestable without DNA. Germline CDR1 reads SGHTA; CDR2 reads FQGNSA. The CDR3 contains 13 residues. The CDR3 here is CASRTGQGGSQYF.

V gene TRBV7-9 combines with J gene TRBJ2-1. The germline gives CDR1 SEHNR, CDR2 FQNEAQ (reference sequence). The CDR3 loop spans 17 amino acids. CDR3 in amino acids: CASSSHFSTGTDNEQFF.

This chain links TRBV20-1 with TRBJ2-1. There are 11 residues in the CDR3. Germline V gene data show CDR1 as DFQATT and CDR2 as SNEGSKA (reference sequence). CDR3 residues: CSASQYNEQFF.

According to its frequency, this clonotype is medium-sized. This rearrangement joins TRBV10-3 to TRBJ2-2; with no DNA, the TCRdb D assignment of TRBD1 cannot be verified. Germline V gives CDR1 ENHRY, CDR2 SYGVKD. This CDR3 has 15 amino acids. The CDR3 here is CAISDPQGDTGELFF.

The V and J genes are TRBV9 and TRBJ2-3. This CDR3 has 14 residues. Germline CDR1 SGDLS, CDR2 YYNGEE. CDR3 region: CASSVETSSDTQYF.

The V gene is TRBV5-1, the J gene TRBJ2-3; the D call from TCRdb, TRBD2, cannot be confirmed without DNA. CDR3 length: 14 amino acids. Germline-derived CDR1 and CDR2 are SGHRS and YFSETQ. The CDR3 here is CATKREVSTDTQYF.

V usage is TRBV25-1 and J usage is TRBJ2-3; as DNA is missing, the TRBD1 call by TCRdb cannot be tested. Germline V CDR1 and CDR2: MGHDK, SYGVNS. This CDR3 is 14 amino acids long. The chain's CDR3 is CASSLDRITDTQYF.

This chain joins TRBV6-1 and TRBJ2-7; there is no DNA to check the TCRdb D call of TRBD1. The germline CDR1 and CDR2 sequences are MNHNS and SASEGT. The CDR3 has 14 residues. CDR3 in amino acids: CASSEWVTAYEQYF.

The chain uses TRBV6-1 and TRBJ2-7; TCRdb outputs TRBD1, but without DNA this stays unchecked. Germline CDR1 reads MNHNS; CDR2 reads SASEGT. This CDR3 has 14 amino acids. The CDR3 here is CASNEGSLSYEQYF.

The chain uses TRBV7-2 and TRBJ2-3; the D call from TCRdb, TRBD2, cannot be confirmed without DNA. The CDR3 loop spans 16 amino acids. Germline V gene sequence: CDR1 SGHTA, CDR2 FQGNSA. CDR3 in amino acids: CASSPPGLRGTDTQYF.

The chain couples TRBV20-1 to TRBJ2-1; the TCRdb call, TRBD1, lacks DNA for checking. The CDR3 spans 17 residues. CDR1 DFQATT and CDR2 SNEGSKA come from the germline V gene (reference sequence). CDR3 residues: CSARSGGDRGKHNEQFF.

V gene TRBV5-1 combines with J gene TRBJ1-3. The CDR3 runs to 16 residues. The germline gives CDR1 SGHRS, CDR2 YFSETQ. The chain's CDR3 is CASSTYTGDSGNTIYF. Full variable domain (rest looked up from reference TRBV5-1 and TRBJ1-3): KAGVTQTPRYLIKTRGQQVTLSCSPISGHRSVSWYQQTPGQGLQFLFEYFSETQRNKGNFPGRFSGRQFSNSRSEMNVSTLELGDSALYLCASSTYTGDSGNTIYFGEGSWLTVV.

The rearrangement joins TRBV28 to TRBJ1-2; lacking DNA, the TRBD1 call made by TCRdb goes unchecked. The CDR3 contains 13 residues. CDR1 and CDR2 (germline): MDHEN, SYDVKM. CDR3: CASSPTGAYGYTF.

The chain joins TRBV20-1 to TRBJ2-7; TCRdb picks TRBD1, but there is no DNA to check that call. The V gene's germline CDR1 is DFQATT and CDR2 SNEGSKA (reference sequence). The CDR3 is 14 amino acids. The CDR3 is CSARRGGAFYEQYF.